This record concerns one T cell receptor (beta chain) sequence. What it recognizes is unknown. Time point given: newly diagnosed GD, antithyroid drugs for less than 3 months. PBMC-extracted RNA yielded the TCR library. Patients were from an endocrinology department in Xi'an, China. In building TCR beta libraries, iRepertoire HTBI primers were used together with Arm-PCR of CDR3 regions. TCRdb independently ran MiXCR on the multiplex PCR reads; one entry per CDR3 protein. This table holds about 360,000 distinct CDR3 sequences, about 16% found once. Germline CDR1 SNHLY, CDR2 FYNNEI. This CDR3 contains 16 residues. These data originate in a study of regulatory T cells in long-lasting Graves disease. Turning to the study itself: Graves' patients (newly diagnosed) had been on antithyroid drugs under 3 months. Notes on the study in general: Persistent disease was characterized by preferential usage of TRBV28, TRBJ1-2 and TRBJ2-5.

A further study also used this sample, focusing on T cells in Graves' hyperthyroidism and ophthalmopathy. That investigation notes: Among thyroid clonotypes expanded above 0.001, most also appeared in blood.

This rearrangement joins TRBV2 to TRBJ2-5, with 10 positions matching TRBD1. Matching the DNA end better, TRBJ2-1 makes the J call doubtful. Sample: peripheral blood mononuclear cells (PBMCs), taken at new diagnosis, from a patient treated with antithyroid drugs. This receptor was obtained from a woman in her late teens or twenties with Graves disease. CDR3 region: CASSLSGTGEGNEQFF. CDR3 nucleotide sequence: TGTGCCAGCAGTTTGTCCGGGACAGGGGAGGGCAATGAGCAGTTCTTC.